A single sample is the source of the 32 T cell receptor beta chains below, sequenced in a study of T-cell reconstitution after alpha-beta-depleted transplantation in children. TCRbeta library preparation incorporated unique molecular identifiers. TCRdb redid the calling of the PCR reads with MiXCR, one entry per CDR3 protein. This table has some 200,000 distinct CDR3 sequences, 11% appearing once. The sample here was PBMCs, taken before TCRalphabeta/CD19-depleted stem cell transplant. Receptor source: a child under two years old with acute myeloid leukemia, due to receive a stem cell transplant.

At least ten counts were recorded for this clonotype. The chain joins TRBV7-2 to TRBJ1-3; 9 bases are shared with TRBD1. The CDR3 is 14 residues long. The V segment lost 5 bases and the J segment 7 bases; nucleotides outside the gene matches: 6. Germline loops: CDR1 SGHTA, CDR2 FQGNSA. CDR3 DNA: TGTGCCAGCAGCGTGCAAGGACAGGGGAACACCATATATTTT. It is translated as CASSVQGQGNTIYF.

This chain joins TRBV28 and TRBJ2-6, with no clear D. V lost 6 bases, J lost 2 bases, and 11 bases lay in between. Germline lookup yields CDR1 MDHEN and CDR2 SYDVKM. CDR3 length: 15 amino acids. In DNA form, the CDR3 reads TGTGCCAGCAGCAGGTGGGGTGCTGGGGCCAACGTCCTGACTTTC. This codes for CASSRWGAGANVLTF.

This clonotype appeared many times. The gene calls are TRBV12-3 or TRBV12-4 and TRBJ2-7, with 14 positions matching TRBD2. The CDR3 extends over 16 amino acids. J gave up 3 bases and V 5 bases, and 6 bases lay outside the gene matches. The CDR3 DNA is TGTGCCAGCAGTCTCGGACTAGCGGGAGGTTACTACGAGCAGTACTTC. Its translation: CASSLGLAGGYYEQYF.

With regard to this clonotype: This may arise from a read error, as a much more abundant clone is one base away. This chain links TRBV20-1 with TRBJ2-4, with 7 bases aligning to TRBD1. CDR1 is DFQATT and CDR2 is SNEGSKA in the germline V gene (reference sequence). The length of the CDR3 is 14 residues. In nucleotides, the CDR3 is TGCAGTGCAAGTACAGGGGTGGCCAGAAACATTCAGTACTTC. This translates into CSASTGVARNIQYF.

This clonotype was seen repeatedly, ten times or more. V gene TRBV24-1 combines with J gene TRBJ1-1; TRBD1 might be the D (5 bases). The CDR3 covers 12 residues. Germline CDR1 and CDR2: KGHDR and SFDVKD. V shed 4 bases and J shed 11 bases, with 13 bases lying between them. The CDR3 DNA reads TGTGCCACCAGTGACCAGGGACGGGAGGCTTTCTTT. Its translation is CATSDQGREAFF.

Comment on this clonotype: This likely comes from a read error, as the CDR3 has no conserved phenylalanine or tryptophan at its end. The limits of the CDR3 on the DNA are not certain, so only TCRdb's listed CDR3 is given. CDR3 sequence reads: CASSPGQGLRERYL. The rearrangement links TRBV27 to TRBJ2-7; the DNA was not used to check the table's D call, TRBD1. Germline V gene sequence: CDR1 MNHEY, CDR2 SMNVEV (reference sequence). The CDR3 is 14 residues long, ends included.

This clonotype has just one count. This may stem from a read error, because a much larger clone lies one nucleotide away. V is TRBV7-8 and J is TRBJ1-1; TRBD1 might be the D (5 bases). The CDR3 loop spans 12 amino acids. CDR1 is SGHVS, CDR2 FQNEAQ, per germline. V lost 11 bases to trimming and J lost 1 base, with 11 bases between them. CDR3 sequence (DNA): TGTGCCGGCGAGGACACGAACACTGAAGCTTTCTTT. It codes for CAGEDTNTEAFF.

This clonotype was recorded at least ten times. Here the CDR3 reads CASSVRGDGSGTQYF. In DNA, the CDR3 is TGTGCCAGCAGCGTGAGGGGGGATGGCAGCGGGACCCAGTACTTC. The chain joins TRBV9 to TRBJ2-5; tentatively, D is TRBD1 or TRBD2 (6 bases each). Germline CDR1 and CDR2: SGDLS and YYNGEE. The V and J ends lost 2 bases and 7 bases respectively, with 18 bases between them. This CDR3 comprises 15 residues.

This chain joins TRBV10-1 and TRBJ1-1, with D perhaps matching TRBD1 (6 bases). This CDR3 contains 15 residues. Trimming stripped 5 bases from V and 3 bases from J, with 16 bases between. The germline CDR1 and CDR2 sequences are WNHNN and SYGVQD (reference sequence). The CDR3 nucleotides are TGCGCCAGCAGTAGAACAGGGATGGGGGACACTGAAGCTTTCTTT. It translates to CASSRTGMGDTEAFF.

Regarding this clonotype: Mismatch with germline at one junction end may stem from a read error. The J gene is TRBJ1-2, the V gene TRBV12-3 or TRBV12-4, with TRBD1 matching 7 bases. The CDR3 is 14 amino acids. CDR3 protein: CVSIMGDSLYGYTF. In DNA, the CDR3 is TGTGTCAGCATCATGGGGGACAGCCTCTATGGCTACACCTTC.

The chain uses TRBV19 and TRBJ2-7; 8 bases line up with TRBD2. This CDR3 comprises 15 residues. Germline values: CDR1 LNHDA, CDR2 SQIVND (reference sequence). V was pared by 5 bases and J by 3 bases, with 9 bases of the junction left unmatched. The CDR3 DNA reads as TGTGCCAGTAGTGCCTTCAGGAGCGGGGGCTACGAGCAGTACTTC. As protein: CASSAFRSGGYEQYF.

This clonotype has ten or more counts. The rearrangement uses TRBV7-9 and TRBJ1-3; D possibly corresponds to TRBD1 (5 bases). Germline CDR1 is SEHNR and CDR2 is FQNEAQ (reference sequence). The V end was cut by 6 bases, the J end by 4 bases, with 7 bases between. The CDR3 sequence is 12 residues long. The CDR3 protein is CASRTEGNTIYF. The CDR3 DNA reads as TGTGCCAGCAGGACAGAAGGAAACACCATATATTTT.

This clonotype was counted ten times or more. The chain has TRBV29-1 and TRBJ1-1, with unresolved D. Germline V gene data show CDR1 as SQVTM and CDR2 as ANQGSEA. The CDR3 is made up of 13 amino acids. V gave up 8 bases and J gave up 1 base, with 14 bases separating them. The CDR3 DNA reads TGCAGCACCCAAACCCGTTCGAACACTGAAGCTTTCTTT. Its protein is CSTQTRSNTEAFF.

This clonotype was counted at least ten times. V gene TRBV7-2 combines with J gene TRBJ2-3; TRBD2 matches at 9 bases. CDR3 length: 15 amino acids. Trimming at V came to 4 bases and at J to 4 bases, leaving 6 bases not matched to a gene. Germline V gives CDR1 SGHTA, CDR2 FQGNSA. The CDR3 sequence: CASSSISGSADTQYF. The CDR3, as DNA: TGTGCCAGCAGCTCCATTAGCGGGAGTGCAGATACGCAGTATTTT.

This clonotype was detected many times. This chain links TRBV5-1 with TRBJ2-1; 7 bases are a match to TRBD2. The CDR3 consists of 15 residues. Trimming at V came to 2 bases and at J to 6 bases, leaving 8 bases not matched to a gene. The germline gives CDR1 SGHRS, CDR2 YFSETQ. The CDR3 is CASSFAGTTSNEQFF. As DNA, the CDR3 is TGCGCCAGCAGCTTTGCCGGGACTACGTCCAATGAGCAGTTCTTC. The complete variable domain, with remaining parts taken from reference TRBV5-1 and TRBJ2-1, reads KAGVTQTPRYLIKTRGQQVTLSCSPISGHRSVSWYQQTPGQGLQFLFEYFSETQRNKGNFPGRFSGRQFSNSRSEMNVSTLELGDSALYLCASSFAGTTSNEQFFGPGTRLTVL.

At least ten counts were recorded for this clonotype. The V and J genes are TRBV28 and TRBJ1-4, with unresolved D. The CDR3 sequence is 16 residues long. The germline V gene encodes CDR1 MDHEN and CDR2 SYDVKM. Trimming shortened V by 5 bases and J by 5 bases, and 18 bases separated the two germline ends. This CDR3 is CASSPPGLSSNEKLFF. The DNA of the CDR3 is TGTGCCAGCAGTCCTCCCGGACTCAGCTCCAATGAAAAACTGTTTTTT. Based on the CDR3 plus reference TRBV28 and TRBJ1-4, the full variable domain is DVKVTQSSRYLVKRTGEKVFLECVQDMDHENMFWYRQDPGLGLRLIYFSYDVKMKEKGDIPEGYSVSREKKERFSLILESASTNQTSMYLCASSPPGLSSNEKLFFGSGTQLSVL.

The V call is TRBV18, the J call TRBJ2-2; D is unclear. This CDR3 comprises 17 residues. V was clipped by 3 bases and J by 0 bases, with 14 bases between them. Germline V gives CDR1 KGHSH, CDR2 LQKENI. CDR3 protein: CASSPLTRQTNTGELFF. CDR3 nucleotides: TGTGCCAGCTCACCCCTCACGAGGCAAACGAACACCGGGGAGCTGTTTTTT.

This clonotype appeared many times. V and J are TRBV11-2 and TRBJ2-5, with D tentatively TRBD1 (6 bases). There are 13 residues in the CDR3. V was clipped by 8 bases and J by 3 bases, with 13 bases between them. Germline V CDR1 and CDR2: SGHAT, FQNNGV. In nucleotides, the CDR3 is TGTGCCAGCGAAAAGGGGGACAAAGAGACCCAGTACTTC. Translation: CASEKGDKETQYF.

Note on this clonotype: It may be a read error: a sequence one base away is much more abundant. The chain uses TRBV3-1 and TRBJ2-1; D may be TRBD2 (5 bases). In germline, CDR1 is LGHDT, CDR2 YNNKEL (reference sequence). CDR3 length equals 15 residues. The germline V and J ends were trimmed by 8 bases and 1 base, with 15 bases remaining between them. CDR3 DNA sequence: TGTGCCAGCTGCCGGACCGGGGTTTCCTACAATGAGCAGTTCTTC. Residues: CASCRTGVSYNEQFF.

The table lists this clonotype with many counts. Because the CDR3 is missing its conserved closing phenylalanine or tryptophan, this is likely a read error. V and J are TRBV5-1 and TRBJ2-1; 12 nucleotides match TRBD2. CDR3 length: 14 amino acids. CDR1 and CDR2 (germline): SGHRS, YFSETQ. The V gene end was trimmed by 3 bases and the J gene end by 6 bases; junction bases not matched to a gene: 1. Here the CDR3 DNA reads TGCGCCAGCAGCTCTAGCGGGAGGGCCAATGAGCAGTTCTCC. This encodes CASSSSGRANEQFS.

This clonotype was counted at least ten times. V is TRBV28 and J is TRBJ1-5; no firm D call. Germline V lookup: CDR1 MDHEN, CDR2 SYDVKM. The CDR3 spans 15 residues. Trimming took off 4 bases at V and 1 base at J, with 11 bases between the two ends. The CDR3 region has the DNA TGTGCCAGCAGTTCCCAGCTAGGGAGCAATCAGCCCCAGCATTTT. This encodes CASSSQLGSNQPQHF.

The CDR3 DNA reads TGCGCCAGCAGCGTGGACCGGGCGGGGACCGGGGAGCTGTTTTTT. Protein: CASSVDRAGTGELFF. The rearrangement joins TRBV5-1 to TRBJ2-2; a weak D match, TRBD2 (6 bases). CDR1 and CDR2 (germline): SGHRS, YFSETQ. Trimming cost V 4 bases and J 5 bases, with 15 bases left between them. The CDR3 runs 15 residues.

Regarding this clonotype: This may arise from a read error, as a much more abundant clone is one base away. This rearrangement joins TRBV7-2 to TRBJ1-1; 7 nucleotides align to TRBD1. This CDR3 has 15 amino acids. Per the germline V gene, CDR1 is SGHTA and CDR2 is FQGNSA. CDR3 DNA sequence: TGTGTCAGCAGCCTGACCGAAGGGGGCCACACTGAAGCTTTCTTT. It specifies CVSSLTEGGHTEAFF. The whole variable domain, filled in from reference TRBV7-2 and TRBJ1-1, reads GAGVSQSPSNKVTEKGKDVELRCDPISGHTALYWYRQSLGQGLEFLIYFQGNSAPDKSGLPSDRFSAERTGGSVSTLTIQRTQQEDSAVYLCVSSLTEGGHTEAFFGQGTRLTVV.

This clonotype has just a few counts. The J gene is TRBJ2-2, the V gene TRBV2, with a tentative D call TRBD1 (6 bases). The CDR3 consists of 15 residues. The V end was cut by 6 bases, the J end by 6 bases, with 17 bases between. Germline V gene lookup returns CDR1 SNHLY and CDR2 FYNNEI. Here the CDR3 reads CASSAKPQGPGELFF. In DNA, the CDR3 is TGTGCCAGCAGCGCGAAACCCCAGGGGCCCGGGGAGCTGTTTTTT.

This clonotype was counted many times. The CDR3: CSATRVSSGHEQYF. CDR3 nucleotides: TGCAGTGCTACCCGGGTCTCCTCCGGCCACGAGCAGTACTTC. The chain has TRBV20-1 and TRBJ2-7; D gene unclear. The CDR3 is 14 amino acids. The ends were cut back, 4 bases at V and 5 bases at J, with 18 bases in the middle. Germline-derived CDR1 and CDR2 are DFQATT and SNEGSKA (reference sequence).

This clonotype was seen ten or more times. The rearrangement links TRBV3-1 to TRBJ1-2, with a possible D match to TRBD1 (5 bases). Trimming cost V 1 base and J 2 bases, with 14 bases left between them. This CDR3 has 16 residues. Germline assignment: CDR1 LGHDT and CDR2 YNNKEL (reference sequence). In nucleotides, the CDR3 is TGTGCCAGCAGCCAAGTCGGTCCAGGGAGGAACTATGGCTACACCTTC. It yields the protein CASSQVGPGRNYGYTF.

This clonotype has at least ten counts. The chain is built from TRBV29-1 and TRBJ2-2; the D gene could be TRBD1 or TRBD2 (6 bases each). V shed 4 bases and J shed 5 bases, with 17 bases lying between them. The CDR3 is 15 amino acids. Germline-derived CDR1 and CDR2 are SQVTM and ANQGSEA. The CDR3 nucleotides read TGCAGCGTTGTAGGGGGAGGATTACGGACCGGGGAGCTGTTTTTT. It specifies CSVVGGGLRTGELFF.

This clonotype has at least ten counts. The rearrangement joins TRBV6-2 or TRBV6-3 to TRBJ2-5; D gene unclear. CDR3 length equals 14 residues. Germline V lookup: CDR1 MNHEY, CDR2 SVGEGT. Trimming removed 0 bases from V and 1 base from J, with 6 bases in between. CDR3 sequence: CASSYSRVQETQYF. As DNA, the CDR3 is TGTGCCAGCAGTTACTCGAGAGTCCAAGAGACCCAGTACTTC.

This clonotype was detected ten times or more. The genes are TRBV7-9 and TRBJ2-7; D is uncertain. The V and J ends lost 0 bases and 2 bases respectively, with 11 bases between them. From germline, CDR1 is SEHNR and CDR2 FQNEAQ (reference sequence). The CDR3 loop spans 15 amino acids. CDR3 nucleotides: TGTGCCAGCAGCTTAGCTTCCGGCGAAACCTACGAGCAGTACTTC. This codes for CASSLASGETYEQYF. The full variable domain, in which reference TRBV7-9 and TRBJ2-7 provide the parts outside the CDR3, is DTGVSQNPRHKITKRGQNVTFRCDPISEHNRLYWYRQTLGQGPEFLTYFQNEAQLEKSRLLSDRFSAERPKGSFSTLEIQRTEQGDSAMYLCASSLASGETYEQYFGPGTRLTVT.

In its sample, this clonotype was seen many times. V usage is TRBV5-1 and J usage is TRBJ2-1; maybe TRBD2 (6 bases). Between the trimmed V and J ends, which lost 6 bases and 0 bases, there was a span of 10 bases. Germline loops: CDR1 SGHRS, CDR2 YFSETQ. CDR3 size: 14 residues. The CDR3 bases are TGCGCCAGCAAAGCGGGTTCCTCCTACAATGAGCAGTTCTTC. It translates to CASKAGSSYNEQFF.

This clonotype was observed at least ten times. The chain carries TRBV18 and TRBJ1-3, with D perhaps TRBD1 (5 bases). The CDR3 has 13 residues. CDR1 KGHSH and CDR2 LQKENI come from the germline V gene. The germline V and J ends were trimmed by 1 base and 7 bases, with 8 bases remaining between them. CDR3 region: CASSPQGRNTIYF. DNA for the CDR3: TGTGCCAGCTCACCACAGGGGAGGAACACCATATATTTT.

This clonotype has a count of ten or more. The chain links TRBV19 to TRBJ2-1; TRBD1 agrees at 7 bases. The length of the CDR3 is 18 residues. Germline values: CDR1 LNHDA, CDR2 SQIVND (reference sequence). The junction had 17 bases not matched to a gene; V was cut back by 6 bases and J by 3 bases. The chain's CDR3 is CASSWAMGDSRLYNEQFF. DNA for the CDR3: TGTGCCAGTAGCTGGGCTATGGGGGACAGCCGACTCTACAATGAGCAGTTCTTC.